Sequencing of this T cell receptor (beta chain) was carried out in a study of shared clonotypes between healthy human individuals. On the study more broadly: Three plates were used per donor for CD4 naive, three for CD4 memory, two for CD8 naive and one for CD8 memory. Study results and limitations: Non-shared clonotypes showed lower generation probabilities than clonotypes common to all four donors.

Assay used: immunoSEQ multiplex PCR; TCRdb lists only in-frame clones, some missing. The sample consists of roughly 850,000 clones, approximately 96% of them appearing once. CD45RO-negative, CCR7-positively selected cells formed the naive CD8 fraction, excluding terminally differentiated effector memory CD45RA+ cells. Note on this clone: The antigen is unknown. The sample contains more than one DNA sequence encoding this CDR3.

Germline values: CDR1 SGDLS, CDR2 YYNGEE. The CDR3 has 12 amino acids. Trimming cost V 3 bases and J 4 bases, with 7 bases left between them. The V call is TRBV9, the J call TRBJ1-2; D is perhaps TRBD1 (5 bases). The TCR sequence derives from a man aged 25 to 45 in good health. Sequenced sample: naive CD8+ T cells sorted from blood. This CDR3 reads CASSGDGYGYTF. Here the CDR3 DNA reads TGTGCCAGCAGCGGGGACGGCTATGGCTACACCTTC.